One sample yielded the 16 T cell receptor beta chains listed below, sequenced in a study of cytomegalovirus exposure and HLA in healthy donors (dated by TCRdb to the late 2010s). Libraries were prepared through the immunoSEQ multiplex PCR assay. For the multiplex PCR, a mixture combining 60 forward primers for TCR Vbeta segments and 13 reverse primers for TCR Jbeta segments was used. TCRdb's version of the immuneACCESS table is confined to in-frame rearrangements and falls short of the full clone set. An unresolved V gene accounts for under half of the shortfall where checked; the remainder is of unknown origin. For this sample there are a few hundred thousand clones; around 89% appear just once. The ten largest clones take up more than 0.8% of the sample. The sample taken for sequencing was PBMCs. The receptors shown here come from a woman between 18 and 29 years old in good health and CMV-seronegative.

The chain links TRBV27 to TRBJ1-1, with TRBD1 as a possible D gene (6 bases). The germline V gene encodes CDR1 MNHEY and CDR2 SMNVEV (reference sequence). V dropped 7 bases and J dropped 0 bases, with 15 bases sitting between them. The CDR3 loop spans 15 amino acids. The CDR3 nucleotides are TGTGCCAGCACGCCCACTTACAGGGTGAACACTGAAGCTTTCTTT. Amino acid sequence: CASTPTYRVNTEAFF.

This clone was observed a single time. The rearrangement uses TRBV14 and TRBJ2-5; weak D call: TRBD2 (6 bases). V dropped 4 bases and J dropped 1 base, with 10 bases sitting between them. CDR1 SGHDN and CDR2 FVKESK come from the germline V gene. The CDR3 runs to 14 residues. CDR3 nucleotide sequence: TGTGCCAGCAGCCTCGCCGGGGGCCAAGAGACCCAGTACTTC. Protein: CASSLAGGQETQYF.

The chain links TRBV7-9 to TRBJ2-1; TRBD2 is a possible D gene (6 bases). CDR1 and CDR2 from the germline V gene are SEHNR and FQNEAQ (reference sequence). CDR3 length equals 16 residues. Trimming removed 4 bases from V and 0 bases from J, with 13 bases in between. CDR3 sequence: CASSSRDLSSYNEQFF. CDR3 sequence (DNA): TGTGCCAGCAGCTCACGGGACTTGAGCTCCTACAATGAGCAGTTCTTC. Full variable domain (rest looked up from reference TRBV7-9 and TRBJ2-1): DTGVSQNPRHKITKRGQNVTFRCDPISEHNRLYWYRQTLGQGPEFLTYFQNEAQLEKSRLLSDRFSAERPKGSFSTLEIQRTEQGDSAMYLCASSSRDLSSYNEQFFGPGTRLTVL.

The V gene is TRBV5-4, the J gene TRBJ2-7; the match to TRBD1 covers 11 bases. V lost 4 bases and J lost 4; bases outside the gene matches: 4. This CDR3 is 14 amino acids long. In germline, CDR1 is SGHNT, CDR2 YYREEE (reference sequence). The CDR3 DNA reads TGTGCCAGCAGCCCGGACAGGGGGCGTTACGAGCAGTACTTC. This codes for CASSPDRGRYEQYF.

V usage is TRBV6-4 and J usage is TRBJ2-3; D remains ambiguous. Germline CDR1 is MRHNA and CDR2 is SNTAGT. The length of the CDR3 is 11 residues. Between the trimmed V and J ends, which lost 4 bases and 5 bases, there was a span of 4 bases. CDR3 DNA sequence: TGTGCCAGCAGTGGAGGAGATACGCAGTATTTT. Translated: CASSGGDTQYF.

Here the CDR3 DNA reads TGTGCCAGCTCGCCTTCCGGGGATGCAACTAATGAAAAACTGTTTTTT. Its protein product is CASSPSGDATNEKLFF. The chain has TRBV18 and TRBJ1-4; D uncertain. V was pared by 6 bases and J by 0 bases, with 14 bases between. This CDR3 spans 16 amino acids. Germline V gene lookup returns CDR1 KGHSH and CDR2 LQKENI.

The chain carries TRBV4-2 and TRBJ1-5; TRBD1 is a possible D gene (6 bases). CDR1 and CDR2 (germline): LGHNA, YNFKEQ. The CDR3 is made up of 14 amino acids. V dropped 1 base and J dropped 3 bases, with 7 bases sitting between them. The CDR3 loop is CASSQGTDNQPQHF. The DNA for the CDR3 is TGTGCCAGCAGCCAAGGGACAGACAATCAGCCCCAGCATTTT.

V usage is TRBV11-2 and J usage is TRBJ1-1; TRBD1 matches 8 bases. The CDR3 has 18 residues. The V and J ends lost 2 bases and 4 bases, in that order; junction bases with no gene match: 15. The germline CDR1 and CDR2 sequences are SGHAT and FQNNGV. The CDR3 sequence is CASSLSGGSYGGSTEAFF. Written as DNA, the CDR3 is TGTGCCAGCAGCTTATCAGGGGGCTCTTACGGAGGGAGCACTGAAGCTTTCTTT.

The chain couples TRBV4-3 to TRBJ2-6, with D possibly matching TRBD1 (6 bases). The CDR3 sequence is 16 residues long. From germline, CDR1 is LGHNA and CDR2 YSLEER. Deletions cut 4 bases from V and 0 bases from J, with 10 bases between. The CDR3, as DNA: TGCGCCAGCAGCCCCGGACAGAGCTCTGGGGCCAACGTCCTGACTTTC. Translated, it gives CASSPGQSSGANVLTF.

The chain couples TRBV7-9 to TRBJ2-3, with D perhaps matching TRBD2 (6 bases). The V end was cut by 5 bases, the J end by 2 bases, with 14 bases between. From germline, CDR1 is SEHNR and CDR2 FQNEAQ (reference sequence). The CDR3 is 15 residues long. Written as DNA, the CDR3 is TGTGCCAGCAGCCCCGGAGGGCCCTACACAGATACGCAGTATTTT. Residues: CASSPGGPYTDTQYF.

This clone was seen a single time. The junction does not match germline at one end; this may be a read error. The rearrangement uses TRBV7-9 and TRBJ1-1; D remains unclear. The CDR3 runs to 12 residues. In germline, CDR1 is SEHNR, CDR2 FQNEAQ (reference sequence). CDR3 DNA sequence: TGTTCCAGCAGCTTGCCAGGAAGGCGAGCTTTCTTT. Translating gives CSSSLPGRRAFF.

To note about this clone: This CDR3 is also generated by other DNA sequences in the sample. The chain has TRBV7-2 and TRBJ2-5; perhaps TRBD2 as D (7 bases). Trimming cost V 3 bases and J 5 bases, with 13 bases left between them. The CDR3 sequence is 14 residues long. Germline CDR1 and CDR2: SGHTA and FQGNSA. The DNA of the CDR3 is TGTGCCAGCAGCTTGGGGGGGCGGGGGGAGACCCAGTACTTC. Protein product: CASSLGGRGETQYF. The variable domain in full, completed from reference TRBV7-2 and TRBJ2-5, reads GAGVSQSPSNKVTEKGKDVELRCDPISGHTALYWYRQSLGQGLEFLIYFQGNSAPDKSGLPSDRFSAERTGGSVSTLTIQRTQQEDSAVYLCASSLGGRGETQYFGPGTRLLVL.

This clone was observed a single time. The germline gene is not matched at one end of the junction; a read error may be the cause. This rearrangement joins TRBV13 to TRBJ1-2; 11 nucleotides agree with TRBD1. Germline lookup yields CDR1 PRHDT and CDR2 FYEKMQ (reference sequence). The CDR3 covers 14 residues. CDR3 in amino acids: CASSLGQGANGYTF. In nucleotides, the CDR3 is TGTGCCAGCAGCCTAGGACAGGGGGCAAATGGCTACACCTTC.

The chain joins TRBV4-2 to TRBJ1-1; 8 bases agree with TRBD1. The CDR3 is 17 residues long. Germline V CDR1 and CDR2: LGHNA, YNFKEQ. V dropped 0 bases and J dropped 10; count of bases not matched to a gene: 16. DNA for the CDR3: TGTGCCAGCAGCCAAGATTTAGGCCAGGGGGCTAGTGGGGGAGCTTTCTTT. This translates into CASSQDLGQGASGGAFF.

The chain is built from TRBV2 and TRBJ1-4; TRBD1 aligns across 8 bases. J was trimmed by 2 bases and V by 5 bases; bases with no gene match: 4. CDR3 length equals 15 residues. CDR1 SNHLY and CDR2 FYNNEI come from the germline V gene. DNA of the CDR3: TGTGCCAGCAGTAGACAGGGGCACACTAATGAAAAACTGTTTTTT. This encodes CASSRQGHTNEKLFF.

The chain carries TRBV7-2 and TRBJ2-7; the match to TRBD2 covers 14 bases. Germline V gives CDR1 SGHTA, CDR2 FQGNSA. Germline trimming cut 1 base from V and 7 bases from J; bases unmatched to any gene: 3. The CDR3 runs to 15 residues. The CDR3 region has the DNA TGTGCCAGCAGCTTAGTTAGACTAGCGGGGGGGGAGCAGTACTTC. Its protein product is CASSLVRLAGGEQYF. The whole variable domain, remainder taken from reference TRBV7-2 and TRBJ2-7, is GAGVSQSPSNKVTEKGKDVELRCDPISGHTALYWYRQSLGQGLEFLIYFQGNSAPDKSGLPSDRFSAERTGGSVSTLTIQRTQQEDSAVYLCASSLVRLAGGEQYFGPGTRLTVT.